The 22 T cell receptor beta chains below come from one sample, sequenced in a study of blood T cells in healthy people across ages. A second roughly 6 to 12 cycle PCR used barcoded and J-beta primers. TCRdb reprocessed the 5' RACE reads with MiXCR, giving one entry per CDR3 protein. This table holds 590,000 or so distinct CDR3 sequences, roughly 31% found once. Sequencing used blood. The source of these receptors is a woman at least 80 years old in good health.

Details on this clonotype: It may be a read error: a sequence one base away is much more abundant. The chain links TRBV7-2 to TRBJ2-5; perhaps TRBD2 as D (6 bases). The CDR3 extends over 14 amino acids. The germline V gene has CDR1 SGHTA and CDR2 FQGNSA. In DNA form, the CDR3 reads TGTGCCAGCGGCTTACCCGGGGAAGGCCGGGAGCAGTACTTC. Residues: CASGLPGEGREQYF. Combining the CDR3 with reference TRBV7-2 and TRBJ2-5 gives the whole variable domain GAGVSQSPSNKVTEKGKDVELRCDPISGHTALYWYRQSLGQGLEFLIYFQGNSAPDKSGLPSDRFSAERTGGSVSTLTIQRTQQEDSAVYLCASGLPGEGREQYFGPGTRLLVL.

This chain uses TRBV9 with TRBJ2-7; D possibly corresponds to TRBD1 (5 bases). Germline-derived CDR1 and CDR2 are SGDLS and YYNGEE. Trimming removed 3 bases from V and 3 bases from J, with 22 bases in between. CDR3 size: 17 residues. The CDR3: CASSARSRGRVGYEQYF. In nucleotides, the CDR3 is TGTGCCAGCAGCGCCCGTAGTCGAGGCAGGGTTGGCTACGAGCAGTACTTC.

Regarding this clonotype: With a much larger clone just one base away, this may be a read error. The chain is built from TRBV5-1 and TRBJ1-2, with 8 bases fitting TRBD1. The germline gives CDR1 SGHRS, CDR2 YFSETQ. The CDR3 spans 17 residues. As DNA, the CDR3 is TGCGCCAGCAGTTCAGGACAGGGAACTTTTCGGACCTATGGCGACACCTTC. It codes for CASSSGQGTFRTYGDTF. Full variable domain (remainder filled in from reference TRBV5-1 and TRBJ1-2): KAGVTQTPRYLIKTRGQQVTLSCSPISGHRSVSWYQQTPGQGLQFLFEYFSETQRNKGNFPGRFSGRQFSNSRSEMNVSTLELGDSALYLCASSSGQGTFRTYGDTFGSGTRLTVV.

The chain is built from TRBV20-1 and TRBJ2-7, with D perhaps matching TRBD2 (5 bases). The CDR3 consists of 13 residues. Germline CDR1 is DFQATT and CDR2 is SNEGSKA (reference sequence). The V gene lost 2 bases and the J gene lost 6 bases, with 14 bases spanning the gap. This CDR3 is CSARPSLGSEQYF. The CDR3 bases are TGCAGTGCTAGACCTTCTCTAGGGAGCGAGCAGTACTTC.

Ten or more counts support this clonotype. CDR3 in DNA: TGCGCCAGCTATGCCACAGGAACAGGCGGCTATGGCTACACCTTC. Protein sequence: CASYATGTGGYGYTF. This sequence joins TRBV5-1 and TRBJ1-2; D perhaps matches TRBD1 (5 bases). The V end was cut by 7 bases, the J end by 4 bases, with 20 bases between. From germline, CDR1 is SGHRS and CDR2 YFSETQ. The CDR3 sequence is 15 residues long.

The gene calls are TRBV15 and TRBJ1-3; TRBD1 matches at 8 bases. This CDR3 is built from 15 residues. Trimming at V came to 5 bases and at J to 3 bases, leaving 6 bases not matched to a gene. Germline V gives CDR1 LNHNV, CDR2 YYDKDF (reference sequence). CDR3 DNA: TGTGCCACCAGCGGCGACAGGGGTGGTGGAAACACCATATATTTT. Encoded protein: CATSGDRGGGNTIYF. The full variable domain, rest sourced from reference TRBV15 and TRBJ1-3, is DAMVIQNPRYQVTQFGKPVTLSCSQTLNHNVMYWYQQKSSQAPKLLFHYYDKDFNNEADTPDNFQSRRPNTSFCFLDIRSPGLGDTAMYLCATSGDRGGGNTIYFGEGSWLTVV.

The sample holds one count of this clonotype. The chain uses TRBV6-2 or TRBV6-3 and TRBJ2-5; TRBD1 matches at 10 bases. Judging by the DNA end, TRBJ2-7 fits better; the J call may be wrong. Germline CDR1 MNHEY, CDR2 SVGEGT. This CDR3 comprises 15 residues. The CDR3 sequence: CASSYSGTGAPEQYF. The CDR3 DNA sequence: TGTGCCAGCAGTTACTCCGGGACAGGGGCCCCCGAGCAGTACTTC.

This clonotype was detected many times. The chain is built from TRBV4-2 and TRBJ1-4; no clear D gene. The V end was cut by 0 bases, the J end by 5 bases, with 16 bases between. Germline V lookup: CDR1 LGHNA, CDR2 YNFKEQ. CDR3 size: 17 residues. DNA of the CDR3: TGTGCCAGCAGCCAAGACCTCCCAGGCGGAAGGAATGAAAAACTGTTTTTT. Translated, it gives CASSQDLPGGRNEKLFF.

This clonotype was observed many times. The chain carries TRBV9 and TRBJ2-1, with no clear D. The V gene's germline CDR1 is SGDLS and CDR2 YYNGEE. The germline V and J ends were trimmed by 0 bases and 6 bases, with 7 bases remaining between them. The CDR3 totals 13 residues. In DNA, the CDR3 is TGTGCCAGCAGCGTAGGCAATAGCAATGAGCAGTTCTTC. Its translation is CASSVGNSNEQFF.

This clonotype has just a few counts. The chain couples TRBV3-1 to TRBJ1-2, with D perhaps matching TRBD1 (5 bases). The germline V gene has CDR1 LGHDT and CDR2 YNNKEL (reference sequence). V dropped 1 base and J dropped 0 bases, with 9 bases sitting between them. The CDR3 extends over 15 amino acids. As DNA, the CDR3 is TGTGCCAGCAGCCAAGTAGGGGCAGCTAACTATGGCTACACCTTC. This codes for CASSQVGAANYGYTF.

Points on this clonotype: This may arise from a read error, as a much more abundant clone is one base away. The gene calls are TRBV20-1 and TRBJ2-7; D perhaps matches TRBD1 (8 bases). The CDR3 contains 14 residues. Trimming took 3 bases from V and 7 from J, leaving 19 bases between them. Germline CDR1 is DFQATT and CDR2 is SNEGSKA (reference sequence). Here the CDR3 reads CSASKQGGRNEQYF. CDR3 DNA: TGCAGTGCTAGTAAACAGGGGGGGAGGAATGAGCAGTACTTC.

Comment on this clonotype: A much larger clonotype is one base distant, so this may be a read error. The rearrangement joins TRBV4-1 to TRBJ2-7; 10 bases fit TRBD2. J lost 7 bases, V lost 0 bases, and 12 bases had no gene match. The CDR3 is 17 amino acids. Germline CDR1 and CDR2: MGHRA and YSYEKL. The CDR3 coding sequence is TGCGCCAGCAGCCAAGAAGGAGCGGGGGGGCTGTACAATGAGCAGTACTTC. Translation gives CASSQEGAGGLYNEQYF.

For this clonotype: Possible read error: a much larger clone is one base away. J is TRBJ1-2 and V is TRBV10-3; TRBD1 is a possible D gene (5 bases). The V end was cut by 7 bases, the J end by 6 bases, with 15 bases between. This CDR3 is 13 amino acids long. CDR1 is ENHRY, CDR2 SYGVKD, per germline. In nucleotides, the CDR3 is TGTGCCATCACAACAGCCCCGGGGGATGGCTACACCTTC. Its protein is CAITTAPGDGYTF.

This clonotype was counted ten times or more. This chain uses TRBV7-2 with TRBJ1-2; a possible D gene is TRBD1 (6 bases). Germline CDR1 reads SGHTA; CDR2 reads FQGNSA. The length of the CDR3 is 15 residues. V lost 3 bases to trimming and J lost 0 bases, with 11 bases between them. CDR3 coding DNA: TGTGCCAGCAGCTTGGGGGGCAGTTCTAACTATGGCTACACCTTC. The encoded protein is CASSLGGSSNYGYTF.

Only a few counts were recorded for this clonotype. CDR3 in DNA: TGTGCCAGCAGTTCCCCCACTAGCGATCTTAACAATGAGCAGTACTTC. It is translated as CASSSPTSDLNNEQYF. The rearrangement joins TRBV27 to TRBJ2-5; 7 bases align to TRBD2. V was clipped by 4 bases and J by 11 bases; unmatched bases: 19. The CDR3 totals 16 residues. The germline gives CDR1 MNHEY, CDR2 SMNVEV (reference sequence).

The chain combines TRBV7-2 with TRBJ1-5; 8 nucleotides align to TRBD1. Germline CDR1 reads SGHTA; CDR2 reads FQGNSA. This CDR3 comprises 18 residues. Trimming cost V 2 bases and J 1 base; bases outside gene matches: 10. In nucleotides, the CDR3 is TGTGCCAGCAGCTTAACCCCTCCGGGACAGGCAAGCAATCAGCCCCAGCATTTT. Its protein is CASSLTPPGQASNQPQHF.

The chain couples TRBV2 to TRBJ1-1, with 10 bases fitting TRBD1. V lost 4 bases, J lost 1 base, and 9 bases stayed unmatched. The germline CDR1 and CDR2 sequences are SNHLY and FYNNEI. This CDR3 region has 17 residues. The CDR3 region has the DNA TGTGCCAGCAGTGCCCAGACAGGGGGCGCGACGAACACTGAAGCTTTCTTT. It is translated as CASSAQTGGATNTEAFF. Using reference TRBV2 and TRBJ1-1 for the parts outside the CDR3, the full variable domain is EPEVTQTPSHQVTQMGQEVILRCVPISNHLYFYWYRQILGQKVEFLVSFYNNEISEKSEIFDDQFSVERPDGSNFTLKIRSTKLEDSAMYFCASSAQTGGATNTEAFFGQGTRLTVV.

Regarding this clonotype: A read error may be the cause here, since a much bigger clone is one base away. V is TRBV25-1 and J is TRBJ2-5; tentatively, D is TRBD1 or TRBD2 (5 bases each). From germline, CDR1 is MGHDK and CDR2 SYGVNS. The CDR3 runs to 13 residues. CDR3 in amino acids: CTSMRGIGETQYF. CDR3 nucleotides: TGTACCAGCATGAGGGGAATCGGCGAGACCCAGTACTTC.

A remark on this clonotype: It may be a read error: a sequence one base away is much more abundant. The V and J genes are TRBV4-3 and TRBJ1-2; D might be TRBD1 (5 bases). V lost 3 bases, J lost 4 bases, and 15 bases lay in between. From germline, CDR1 is LGHNA and CDR2 YSLEER. The CDR3 totals 15 residues. CDR3 region: CASSHGGGERYGYTF. The CDR3 nucleotides read TGCGCCAGCAGCCACGGGGGGGGAGAGCGCTATGGCTACACCTTC.

This chain uses TRBV20-1 with TRBJ2-7, with 7 positions matching TRBD2. V lost 5 bases, J lost 4 bases, and 8 bases stayed unmatched. Germline V gene lookup returns CDR1 DFQATT and CDR2 SNEGSKA (reference sequence). The length of the CDR3 is 13 residues. CDR3 nucleotides: TGCAGTGCTCTCCCACGGGGGGTATACGAGCAGTACTTC. Translating gives CSALPRGVYEQYF.

In this sample, this clonotype turned up many times. The chain combines TRBV7-7 with TRBJ2-5; tentatively, D is TRBD1 or TRBD2 (5 bases each). The V end was cut by 4 bases, the J end by 5 bases, with 20 bases between. Per the germline V gene, CDR1 is SSHAT and CDR2 is FNYEAQ (reference sequence). CDR3 length: 16 residues. CDR3 protein: CASSSPTLGEEETQYF. CDR3 coding DNA: TGTGCCAGCAGCTCGCCCACCCTGGGGGAAGAGGAGACCCAGTACTTC.

The sample holds a few counts of this clonotype. J is TRBJ1-2 and V is TRBV14; D is undetermined. This CDR3 spans 15 amino acids. Germline CDR1 is SGHDN and CDR2 is FVKESK. V lost 0 bases to trimming and J lost 7 bases, with 15 bases between them. The CDR3 region has the DNA TGTGCCAGCAGCCAAGATCGCCGAGGGCTTTCTGGCTACACCTTC. This encodes CASSQDRRGLSGYTF.